The 2 T cell receptor beta chains below all came from one sample that was sequenced in a study of blood T cell repertoires in COVID-19. Sequencing used immunoSEQ multiplex PCR; TCRdb keeps in-frame clones, though not all of them. The sample gives roughly 78,000 clones, 86% of which show up once; roughly 2% is in the top ten. Sequencing was done on a sample of peripheral blood. These receptors were obtained from a woman aged 55-70 years with acute or convalescent COVID-19.

The chain joins TRBV2 to TRBJ2-7, with 10 bases that match TRBD2. Germline CDR1 and CDR2: SNHLY and FYNNEI. The CDR3 has 14 amino acids. V lost 8 bases, J lost 3 bases, and 7 bases stayed unmatched. This chain's CDR3 is CASFGLADFYEQYF. The CDR3 DNA reads as TGTGCCAGCTTCGGACTAGCGGATTTCTACGAGCAGTACTTC.

The chain employs TRBV6-2 or TRBV6-3 and TRBJ1-1; 7 bases match TRBD1. V was clipped by 2 bases and J by 10 bases; unmatched bases: 7. CDR1 MNHEY and CDR2 SVGEGT come from the germline V gene. CDR3 length: 13 residues. CDR3 amino acids: CASSYDRDAVAFF. As DNA, the CDR3 is TGTGCCAGCAGTTACGACAGGGACGCTGTAGCTTTCTTT.